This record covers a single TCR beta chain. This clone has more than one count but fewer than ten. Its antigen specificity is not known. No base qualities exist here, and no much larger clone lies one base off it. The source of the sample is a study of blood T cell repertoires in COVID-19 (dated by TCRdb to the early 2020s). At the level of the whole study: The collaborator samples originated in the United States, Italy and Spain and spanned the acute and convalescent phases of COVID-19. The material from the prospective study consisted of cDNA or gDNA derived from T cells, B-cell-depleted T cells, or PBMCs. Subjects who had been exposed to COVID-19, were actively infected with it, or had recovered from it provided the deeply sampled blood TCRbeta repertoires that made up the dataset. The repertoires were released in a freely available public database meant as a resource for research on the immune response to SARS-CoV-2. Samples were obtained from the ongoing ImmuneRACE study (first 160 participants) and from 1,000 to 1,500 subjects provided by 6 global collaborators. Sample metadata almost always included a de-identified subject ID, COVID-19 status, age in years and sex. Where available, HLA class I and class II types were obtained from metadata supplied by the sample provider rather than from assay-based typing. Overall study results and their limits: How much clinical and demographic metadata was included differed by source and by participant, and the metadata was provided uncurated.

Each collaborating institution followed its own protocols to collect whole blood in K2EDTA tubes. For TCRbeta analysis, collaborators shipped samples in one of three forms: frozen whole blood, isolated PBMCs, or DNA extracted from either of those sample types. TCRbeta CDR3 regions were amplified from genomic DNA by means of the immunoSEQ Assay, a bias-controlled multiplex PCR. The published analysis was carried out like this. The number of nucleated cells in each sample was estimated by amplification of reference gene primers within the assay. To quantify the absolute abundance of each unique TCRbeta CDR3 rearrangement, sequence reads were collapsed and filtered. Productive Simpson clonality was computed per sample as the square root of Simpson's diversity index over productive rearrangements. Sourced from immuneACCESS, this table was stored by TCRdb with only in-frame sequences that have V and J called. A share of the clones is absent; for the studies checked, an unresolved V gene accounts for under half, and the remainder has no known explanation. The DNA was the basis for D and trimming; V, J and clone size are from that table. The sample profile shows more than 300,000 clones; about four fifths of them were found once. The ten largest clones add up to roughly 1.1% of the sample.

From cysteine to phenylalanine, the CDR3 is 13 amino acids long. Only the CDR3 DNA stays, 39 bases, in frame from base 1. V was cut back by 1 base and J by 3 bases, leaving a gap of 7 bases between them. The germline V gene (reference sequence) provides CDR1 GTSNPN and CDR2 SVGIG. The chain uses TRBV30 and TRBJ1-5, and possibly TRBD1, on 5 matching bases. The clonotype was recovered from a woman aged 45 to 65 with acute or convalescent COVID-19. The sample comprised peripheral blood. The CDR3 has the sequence CAWSAGSNQPQHF. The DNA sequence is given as TGTGCCTGGAGTGCAGGGTCCAATCAGCCCCAGCATTTT.